The 23 T cell receptor beta chains given below trace back to one sample, sequenced in a study of human T cells and chemical hapten exposure. TCRdb passed the RACE reads through MiXCR, listing each CDR3 protein once. The table shows about 82,000 distinct CDR3 sequences, with 7% to 9% occurring only once. Time point described: healthy volunteer bleed at 6 weeks. The total RNA was obtained from whole blood that was not fractionated. Material for sequencing was whole blood. The receptor source for this set is a male donor in good health. Some clones in this sample may be carry-over from other donors' samples.

This clonotype was detected only a few times. V gene TRBV6-5 combines with J gene TRBJ1-5; D gene unclear. The CDR3 consists of 13 residues. Germline CDR1 reads MNHEY; CDR2 reads SVGAGI. The ends were cut back, 0 bases at V and 3 bases at J, with 3 bases in the middle. CDR3: CASSYSINQPQHF. The CDR3 nucleotides read TGTGCCAGCAGTTACTCGATCAATCAGCCCCAGCATTTT.

This chain uses TRBV5-1 with TRBJ2-1, with TRBD2 matching over 13 bases. CDR1 SGHRS and CDR2 YFSETQ come from the germline V gene. This CDR3 spans 14 amino acids. The junction had 1 base not matched to a gene; V was cut back by 1 base and J by 9 bases. CDR3 sequence reads: CASSLTSGGGEQFF. In DNA form, the CDR3 reads TGCGCCAGCAGCTTGACTAGCGGGGGGGGTGAGCAGTTCTTC.

This clonotype was observed once. The chain links TRBV3-1 to TRBJ2-5; maybe TRBD2 (6 bases). CDR1 and CDR2 (germline): LGHDT, YNNKEL (reference sequence). CDR3 length: 15 residues. V was pared by 4 bases and J by 2 bases, with 14 bases between. The CDR3: CASSRSGAMQETQYF. The CDR3 coding sequence is TGTGCCAGCAGCCGTTCGGGAGCGATGCAAGAGACCCAGTACTTC.

This clonotype was seen at least ten times. V and J are TRBV21-1 and TRBJ1-5; TRBD1, the D gene given by the table, was not confirmed from the DNA. TRBV21-1 is a listed pseudogene. This CDR3 has 13 residues. CDR3 in amino acids: CATPRDSNQPQHF. In DNA, the CDR3 is TGTGCCACCCCTCGAGATAGCAATCAGCCCCAGCATTTT.

V is TRBV6-1 and J is TRBJ2-7; no reliable D call. CDR1 is MNHNS and CDR2 is SASEGT in the germline V gene. The V and J ends lost 1 base and 2 bases respectively, with 6 bases between them. The CDR3 has 13 amino acids. This CDR3 reads CASSEEITYEQYF. As DNA, the CDR3 is TGTGCCAGCAGTGAAGAGATCACCTACGAGCAGTACTTC.

V and J are TRBV18 and TRBJ2-7; D may be TRBD1 (6 bases). In germline, CDR1 is KGHSH, CDR2 LQKENI. Trimming cost V 3 bases and J 0 bases, with 9 bases left between them. CDR3 length: 14 residues. The CDR3 loop is CASSPPGDSYEQYF. The CDR3 DNA reads as TGTGCCAGCTCACCCCCAGGGGACTCCTACGAGCAGTACTTC. Full variable domain (missing parts from reference TRBV18 and TRBJ2-7): NAGVMQNPRHLVRRRGQEARLRCSPMKGHSHVYWYRQLPEEGLKFMVYLQKENIIDESGMPKERFSAEFPKEGPSILRIQQVVRGDSAAYFCASSPPGDSYEQYFGPGTRLTVT.

The gene calls are TRBV11-2 and TRBJ1-1, with D possibly matching TRBD1 (5 bases). The CDR3 loop spans 14 amino acids. With 7 bases removed from V and 4 bases from J, the gap between germline ends came to 16 bases. The germline V gene has CDR1 SGHAT and CDR2 FQNNGV. The CDR3 DNA reads TGTGCCAGCACACGACAGAATTGGGGCACTGAAGCTTTCTTT. Translated: CASTRQNWGTEAFF.

This clonotype has at least ten counts. This sequence joins TRBV5-1 and TRBJ2-1; perhaps TRBD1 as D (5 bases). Trimming shortened V by 2 bases and J by 6 bases, and 12 bases separated the two germline ends. The CDR3 is 14 amino acids. Germline CDR1 SGHRS, CDR2 YFSETQ. CDR3 residues: CASSFPDSFNEQFF. The CDR3 DNA is TGCGCCAGCAGCTTCCCAGACAGTTTCAATGAGCAGTTCTTC. Full variable domain (remainder filled in from reference TRBV5-1 and TRBJ2-1): KAGVTQTPRYLIKTRGQQVTLSCSPISGHRSVSWYQQTPGQGLQFLFEYFSETQRNKGNFPGRFSGRQFSNSRSEMNVSTLELGDSALYLCASSFPDSFNEQFFGPGTRLTVL.

The J gene is TRBJ1-1, the V gene TRBV5-6, with 8 bases matching TRBD1. After removal of 0 bases from V and 10 bases from J, the junction contained 8 bases not matched to a gene. Germline CDR1 and CDR2: SGHDT and YYEEEE. The CDR3 consists of 14 residues. The chain's CDR3 is CASSLASGGGGAFF. As DNA, the CDR3 is TGTGCCAGCAGCTTGGCTTCAGGGGGCGGAGGAGCTTTCTTT.

This clonotype was recorded once. The chain employs TRBV5-1 and TRBJ2-2; no clear D. Germline values: CDR1 SGHRS, CDR2 YFSETQ. CDR3 length equals 14 residues. Trimming cost V 4 bases and J 3 bases, with 10 bases left between them. The CDR3 sequence: CASSATPDTGELFF. DNA for the CDR3: TGCGCCAGCAGCGCGACCCCTGACACCGGGGAGCTGTTTTTT.

The chain carries TRBV2 and TRBJ1-5; no clear D. CDR1 and CDR2 from the germline V gene are SNHLY and FYNNEI. V was cut by 1 base and J by 0 bases, with 16 bases left in between. This CDR3 spans 18 amino acids. The CDR3 region has the DNA TGTGCCAGCAGTGAAGAATTAGAGTTGACTTATAGCAATCAGCCCCAGCATTTT. Translation gives CASSEELELTYSNQPQHF.

This clonotype showed up many times. The chain joins TRBV11-2 to TRBJ1-2, with a weak D call TRBD1 (6 bases). The V gene's germline CDR1 is SGHAT and CDR2 FQNNGV. The CDR3 runs to 15 residues. The ends were cut back, 0 bases at V and 7 bases at J, with 15 bases in the middle. In DNA, the CDR3 is TGTGCCAGCAGCTTAGATTTGATGGCAGGGGTTGGCTACACCTTC. It yields the protein CASSLDLMAGVGYTF.

A few counts support this clonotype. The chain carries TRBV9 and TRBJ2-6; possibly TRBD2 for D (5 bases). The CDR3 extends over 15 amino acids. CDR1 SGDLS and CDR2 YYNGEE come from the germline V gene. Trimming shortened V by 6 bases and J by 0 bases, and 10 bases separated the two germline ends. The CDR3 nucleotides read TGTGCCAGCACCCATCGGGACTCTGGGGCCAACGTCCTGACTTTC. It codes for CASTHRDSGANVLTF.

This chain uses TRBV5-6 with TRBJ2-3; D is ambiguous. Trimming shortened V by 6 bases and J by 1 base, and 15 bases separated the two germline ends. This CDR3 spans 15 amino acids. From germline, CDR1 is SGHDT and CDR2 YYEEEE. DNA of the CDR3: TGTGCCAGCACCGGCCGGTGGGCGGGCACAGATACGCAGTATTTT. Protein product: CASTGRWAGTDTQYF.

This clonotype occurred many times. V usage is TRBV20-1 and J usage is TRBJ2-4; weak D call: TRBD2 (5 bases). The V gene's germline CDR1 is DFQATT and CDR2 SNEGSKA (reference sequence). V was clipped by 0 bases and J by 0 bases, with 15 bases between them. The CDR3 has 17 amino acids. CDR3 region: CSARDPDGVEAKNIQYF. CDR3 nucleotides: TGCAGTGCTAGAGATCCGGACGGGGTGGAAGCCAAAAACATTCAGTACTTC.

The table lists this clonotype with a few counts. The chain links TRBV3-1 to TRBJ2-1; no firm D call. Germline V gene lookup returns CDR1 LGHDT and CDR2 YNNKEL (reference sequence). This CDR3 is built from 16 residues. The ends were cut back, 0 bases at V and 10 bases at J, with 19 bases in the middle. The CDR3 region has the DNA TGTGCCAGCAGCCAAGACGTAAGGGCCTGCCAGTGGGAGCAGTTCTTC. This encodes CASSQDVRACQWEQFF.

The chain employs TRBV20-1 and TRBJ2-1; 8 bases fit TRBD2. The CDR3 loop spans 12 amino acids. The V gene's germline CDR1 is DFQATT and CDR2 SNEGSKA (reference sequence). Losses at the gene ends were 5 bases for V and 7 bases for J; bases not matched to a gene: 4. For the CDR3, the DNA is TGCAGTGCTTTCCTAGCGGGTAATGAGCAGTTCTTC. Its translation: CSAFLAGNEQFF.

This clonotype was counted only a few times. This chain joins TRBV20-1 and TRBJ2-3, with 7 nucleotides matching TRBD1. There are 13 residues in the CDR3. V trimming: 6 bases; J trimming: 7 bases; junction bases outside the gene matches: 10. Germline CDR1 DFQATT, CDR2 SNEGSKA (reference sequence). The CDR3 loop is CSATGQAVNTQYF. The CDR3 nucleotides read TGCAGTGCCACCGGACAGGCCGTCAATACGCAGTATTTT.

The table lists this clonotype with a few counts. The chain joins TRBV24-1 to TRBJ1-1; no definite D call. Between the trimmed V and J ends, which lost 9 bases and 0 bases, there was a span of 10 bases. Per the germline V gene, CDR1 is KGHDR and CDR2 is SFDVKD. This CDR3 is built from 13 residues. The CDR3 here is CATREGLNTEAFF. The DNA of the CDR3 is TGTGCCACCCGGGAGGGCTTGAACACTGAAGCTTTCTTT.

The sample holds a few counts of this clonotype. The chain recombines TRBV13 with TRBJ2-5; 9 bases align to TRBD1. The V and J ends lost 5 bases and 5 bases, in that order; junction bases with no gene match: 9. Germline V gene lookup returns CDR1 PRHDT and CDR2 FYEKMQ (reference sequence). The CDR3 sequence is 15 residues long. CDR3 nucleotides: TGTGCCAGCAGCCCTGGGACAGGGTCATTGGAGACCCAGTACTTC. It translates to CASSPGTGSLETQYF.

This clonotype has at least ten counts. The chain carries TRBV5-7 and TRBJ2-6; weak D call: TRBD2 (6 bases). TRBV5-7 is reported as an ORF; its role is uncertain. This CDR3 contains 17 residues. V was clipped by 5 bases and J by 0 bases, with 15 bases between them. Here the CDR3 DNA reads TGTGCCAGCAGTTTAGCGGTCCCGAGCTCTGGGGCCAACGTCCTGACTTTC. Protein product: CASSLAVPSSGANVLTF.

Concerning this clonotype: One end of the junction does not line up with germline, which may come from a read error. This rearrangement joins TRBV3-1 to TRBJ2-7; either TRBD1 or TRBD2 may supply D (5 bases each). CDR1 is LGHDT and CDR2 is YNNKEL in the germline V gene (reference sequence). The CDR3 loop spans 12 amino acids. CDR3: CASSQEPGDVSF. CDR3 bases: TGTGCCAGCAGCCAAGAACCCGGGGACGTATCTTTC.

This clonotype was recorded at least ten times. CDR3 protein: CASSLDSFLMNTEAFF. In DNA form, the CDR3 reads TGCGCCAGCAGCTTGGACAGCTTCCTCATGAACACTGAAGCTTTCTTT. The chain recombines TRBV5-1 with TRBJ1-1; D not resolved. This CDR3 region has 16 residues. Germline V gives CDR1 SGHRS, CDR2 YFSETQ. The V end lost 0 bases, the J end lost 0 bases, and 12 bases lay between the germline ends. Complete variable domain (other parts from reference TRBV5-1 and TRBJ1-1): KAGVTQTPRYLIKTRGQQVTLSCSPISGHRSVSWYQQTPGQGLQFLFEYFSETQRNKGNFPGRFSGRQFSNSRSEMNVSTLELGDSALYLCASSLDSFLMNTEAFFGQGTRLTVV.